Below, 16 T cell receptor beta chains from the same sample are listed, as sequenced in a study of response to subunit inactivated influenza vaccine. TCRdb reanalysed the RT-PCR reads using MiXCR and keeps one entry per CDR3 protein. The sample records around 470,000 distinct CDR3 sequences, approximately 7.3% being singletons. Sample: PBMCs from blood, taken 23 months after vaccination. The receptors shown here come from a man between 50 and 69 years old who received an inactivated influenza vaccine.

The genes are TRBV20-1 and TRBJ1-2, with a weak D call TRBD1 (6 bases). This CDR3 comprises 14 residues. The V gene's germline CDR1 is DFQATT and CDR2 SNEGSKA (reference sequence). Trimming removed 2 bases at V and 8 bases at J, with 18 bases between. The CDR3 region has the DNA TGCAGTGCTAGAATAAGGTCAGGGGAGCACGGCTACACCTTC. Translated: CSARIRSGEHGYTF.

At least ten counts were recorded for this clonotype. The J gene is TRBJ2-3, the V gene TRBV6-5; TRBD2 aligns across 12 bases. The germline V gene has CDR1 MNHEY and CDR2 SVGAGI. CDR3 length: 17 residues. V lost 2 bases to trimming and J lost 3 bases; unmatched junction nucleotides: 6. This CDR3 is CASSYETSGSVTDTQYF. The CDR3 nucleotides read TGTGCCAGCAGTTACGAGACTAGCGGGAGCGTGACAGATACGCAGTATTTT.

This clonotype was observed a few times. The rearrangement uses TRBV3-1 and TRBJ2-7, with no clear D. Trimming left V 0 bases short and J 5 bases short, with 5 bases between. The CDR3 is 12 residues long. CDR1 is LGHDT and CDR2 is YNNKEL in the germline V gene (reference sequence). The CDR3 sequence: CASSQDFDEQYF. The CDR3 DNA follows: TGTGCCAGCAGCCAAGATTTTGACGAGCAGTACTTC.

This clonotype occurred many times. The CDR3 loop is CASSLFGETNEKLFF. Here the CDR3 DNA reads TGCGCCAGCAGCTTGTTCGGTGAGACTAATGAAAAACTGTTTTTT. The rearrangement uses TRBV5-1 and TRBJ1-4; D is uncertain. V was pared by 1 base and J by 2 bases, with 9 bases between. The CDR3 totals 15 residues. Germline V gene lookup returns CDR1 SGHRS and CDR2 YFSETQ.

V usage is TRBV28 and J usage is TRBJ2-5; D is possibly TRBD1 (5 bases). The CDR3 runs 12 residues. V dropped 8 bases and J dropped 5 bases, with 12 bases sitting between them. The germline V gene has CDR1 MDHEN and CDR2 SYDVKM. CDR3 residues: CASAGYSETQYF. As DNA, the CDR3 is TGTGCCAGCGCAGGGTATTCTGAGACCCAGTACTTC.

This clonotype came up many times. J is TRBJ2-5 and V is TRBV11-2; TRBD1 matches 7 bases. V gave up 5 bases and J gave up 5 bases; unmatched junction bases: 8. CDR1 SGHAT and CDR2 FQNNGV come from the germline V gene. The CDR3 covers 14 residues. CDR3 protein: CASSVQGMRETQYF. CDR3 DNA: TGTGCCAGCAGCGTACAGGGGATGCGGGAGACCCAGTACTTC.

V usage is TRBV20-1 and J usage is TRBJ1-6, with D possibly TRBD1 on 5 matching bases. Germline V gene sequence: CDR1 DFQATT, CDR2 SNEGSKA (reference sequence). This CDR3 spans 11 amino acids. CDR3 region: CSALIGGPLHF. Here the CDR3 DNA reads TGCAGCGCCTTGATTGGGGGACCCCTCCACTTT.

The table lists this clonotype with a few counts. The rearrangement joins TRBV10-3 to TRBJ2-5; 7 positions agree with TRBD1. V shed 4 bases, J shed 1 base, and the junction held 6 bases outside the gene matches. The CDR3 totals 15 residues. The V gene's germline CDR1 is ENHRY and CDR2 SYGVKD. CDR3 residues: CAISGYRGSQETQYF. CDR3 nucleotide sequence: TGTGCCATCAGTGGATACAGGGGATCCCAAGAGACCCAGTACTTC.

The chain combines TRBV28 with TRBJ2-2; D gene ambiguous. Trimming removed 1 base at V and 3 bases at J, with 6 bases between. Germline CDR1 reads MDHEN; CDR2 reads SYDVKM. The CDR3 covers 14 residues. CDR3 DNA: TGTGCCAGCAGTTTATCGCCAGACACCGGGGAGCTGTTTTTT. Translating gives CASSLSPDTGELFF.

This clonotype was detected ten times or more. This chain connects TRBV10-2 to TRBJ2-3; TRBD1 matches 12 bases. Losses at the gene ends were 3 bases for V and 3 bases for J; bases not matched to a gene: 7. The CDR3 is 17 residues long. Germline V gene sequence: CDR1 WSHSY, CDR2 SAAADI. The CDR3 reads CASSDGTGGAFTDTQYF. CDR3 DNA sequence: TGCGCCAGCAGTGACGGGACAGGGGGCGCGTTTACAGATACGCAGTATTTT.

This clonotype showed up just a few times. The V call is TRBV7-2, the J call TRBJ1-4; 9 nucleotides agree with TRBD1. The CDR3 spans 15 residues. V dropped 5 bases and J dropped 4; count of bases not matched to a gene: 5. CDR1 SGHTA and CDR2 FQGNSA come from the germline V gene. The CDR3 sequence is CASSVPGQGNEKLFF. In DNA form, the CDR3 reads TGTGCCAGCAGCGTACCGGGACAGGGTAATGAAAAACTGTTTTTT.

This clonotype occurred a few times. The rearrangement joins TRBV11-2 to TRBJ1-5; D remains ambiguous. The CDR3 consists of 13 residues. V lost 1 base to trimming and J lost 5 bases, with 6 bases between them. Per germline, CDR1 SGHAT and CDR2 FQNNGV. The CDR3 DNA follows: TGTGCCAGCAGCTTAGTCATAGATCAGCCCCAGCATTTT. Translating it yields CASSLVIDQPQHF.

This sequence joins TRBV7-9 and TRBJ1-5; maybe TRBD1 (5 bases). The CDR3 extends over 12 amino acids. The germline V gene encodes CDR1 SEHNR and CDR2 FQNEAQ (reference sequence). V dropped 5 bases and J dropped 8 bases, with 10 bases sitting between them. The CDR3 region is CASSKGTEPQHF. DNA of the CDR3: TGTGCCAGCAGCAAAGGGACGGAGCCCCAGCATTTT.

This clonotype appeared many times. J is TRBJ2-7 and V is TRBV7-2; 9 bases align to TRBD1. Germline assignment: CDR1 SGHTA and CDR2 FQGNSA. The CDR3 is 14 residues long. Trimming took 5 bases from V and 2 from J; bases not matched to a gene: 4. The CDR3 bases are TGTGCCAGCAGCATTGGACAGGGGACCTACGAGCAGTACTTC. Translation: CASSIGQGTYEQYF.

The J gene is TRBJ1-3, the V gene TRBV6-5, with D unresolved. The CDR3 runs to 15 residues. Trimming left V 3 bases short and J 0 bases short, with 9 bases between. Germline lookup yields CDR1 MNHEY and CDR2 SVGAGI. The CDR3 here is CASSYALYSGNTIYF. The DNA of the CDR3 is TGTGCCAGCAGTTATGCACTATACTCTGGAAACACCATATATTTT.

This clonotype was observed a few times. As DNA, the CDR3 is TGTGCCAGCAGCTTTGACAGGGCCCCCGCCTACGAGCAGTACTTC. Translating it yields CASSFDRAPAYEQYF. The genes are TRBV7-9 and TRBJ2-7; 7 bases map to TRBD1. Germline assignment: CDR1 SEHNR and CDR2 FQNEAQ (reference sequence). The trim removed 3 bases at V and 2 bases at J, leaving 7 bases unmatched. The CDR3 extends over 15 amino acids.